This T cell receptor beta chain came from a study of blood T cell repertoires in COVID-19. Study information: Sources were T cells, B-cell-depleted T cells, or PBMCs; the material itself was cDNA or gDNA.

V was pared by 4 bases and J by 5 bases, with 18 bases between. The CDR3 totals 15 residues. Sequencing was performed with immunoSEQ multiplex PCR; in TCRdb, only in-frame clones are kept and a portion is missing. Of about 180,000 clones in the sample, about 81% are singletons; the top ten hold 10% to 15%. The V gene is TRBV5-3, the J gene TRBJ1-2; D is possibly TRBD1 (6 bases). TRBV5-3 belongs to the ORF category, with a function that is uncertain. The sequenced material came from peripheral blood. This receptor was taken from an elderly woman with COVID-19, enrolled during active disease. CDR3 sequence (DNA): TGTGCCAGAAGCCTAGAAACAGGGAGCTTTTATGGCTACACCTTC. This sequence encodes CARSLETGSFYGYTF.